The rows below give T cell receptor beta chains drawn from one sample of a study of blood T cell repertoires in COVID-19. Data came from immunoSEQ multiplex PCR; TCRdb stores just in-frame clones and leaves some out. This table has a few hundred thousand clones, 90% appearing once. The specimen was PBMCs or T cells enriched from blood (not recorded which). The source of these receptors is a woman aged 18-35 years with acute COVID-19. CDR3s include the opening cysteine and the closing phenylalanine or tryptophan. The D gene is left open where the match is weak. The size entry is marked missing in some rows and otherwise reads once, few, many or a size class.

V gene,clone size,D gene,J gene,CDR3 DNA,CDR3 protein
TRBV4-1,NA,NA,TRBJ2-1,TGCGCCAGCAGCCAGGAGGGAAACCCCTACAATGAGCAGTTCTTC,CASSQEGNPYNEQFF
TRBV29-1,NA,TRBD2,TRBJ2-7,TGCAGCGTTGTAATAGGTACAGGAGGTCCCGCGGGAGGGTACTACGAGCAGTACTTC,CSVVIGTGGPAGGYYEQYF
TRBV28,NA,TRBD1,TRBJ1-2,TGTGCCAGCAGTGAGGGGGCGCTCTACTATGGCTACACCTTC,CASSEGALYYGYTF
TRBV19,NA,NA,TRBJ1-1,TGTGCCAGTAATCCCATCCTCGGGAAGAACACTGAAGCTTTCTTT,CASNPILGKNTEAFF
TRBV7-9,NA,NA,TRBJ2-7,TGTGCCAGCAGCTCTACCCCCCACTACGAGCAGTACTTC,CASSSTPHYEQYF
TRBV6-5,NA,NA,TRBJ1-4,TGTGCCAGCAGTTACTCGAGTACTGAAAAACTGTTTTTT,CASSYSSTEKLFF
TRBV5-1,few,TRBD1,TRBJ2-1,TGCGCCAGCAGCTTAGGAATCGGGACAGGGCTTGCGCGGGAAGAGTTCGATGAGCAGTTCTTC,CASSLGIGTGLAREEFDEQFF
TRBV11-3,NA,NA,TRBJ2-2,TGTGCCAGCAGCCTGGACTACACCGGGGAGCTGTTTTTT,CASSLDYTGELFF
TRBV5-5,NA,NA,TRBJ2-2,TGTGCCAGCAGCTTGGCGAGCGTGGGAGCCGGGGAGCTGTTTTTT,CASSLASVGAGELFF
TRBV19,NA,NA,TRBJ2-3,TGTGCCAGTAGTCGTCTAAGAAGCACAGATACGCAGTATTTT,CASSRLRSTDTQYF
TRBV30,NA,TRBD1,TRBJ2-7,TGTGCCTGGAGACAGGGGGCTTCCTACGAGCAGTACTTC,CAWRQGASYEQYF
TRBV27,NA,NA,TRBJ1-2,TGTGCCAGCAGTTCGACAGCGCGCTCGGGCTACACCTTC,CASSSTARSGYTF
TRBV7-2,NA,TRBD2,TRBJ2-1,TGTGCCAGCAGCCGGACTAGCGGGGCCTACAATGAGCAGTTCTTC,CASSRTSGAYNEQFF
TRBV6-4,once,TRBD1,TRBJ2-1,TGTGCCAGCAGTGACTCCCCAGGGGGCGCGGGGAATGAGCAGTTCTTC,CASSDSPGGAGNEQFF
TRBV7-8,NA,NA,TRBJ1-6,TGTGCCAGCAGCTCCGGACAGACGGCTTATTCACCCCTCCACTTT,CASSSGQTAYSPLHF
TRBV19,NA,TRBD2,TRBJ2-7,TGTGCCAGTAGTGTTCCGGGACTAGCGGGAGGGAGCTCCTACGAGCAGTACTTC,CASSVPGLAGGSSYEQYF
TRBV20-1,NA,NA,TRBJ2-5,TGCAGTGCTAGTTTGGCAGGGGCCCACCAAGAGACCCAGTACTTC,CSASLAGAHQETQYF
TRBV18,NA,TRBD1,TRBJ2-1,TGTGCCGGGGGACAGGGGGTGAATGAGCAGTTCTTC,CAGGQGVNEQFF
TRBV28,NA,NA,TRBJ1-3,TGTGCCAGCAGTTTTAGGGGTAGGAGTCTCCCCTTCTTTGGAAACACCATATATTTT,CASSFRGRSLPFFGNTIYF
TRBV7-3,NA,NA,TRBJ2-2,TGTGCCAGCAGCTCTCTGAGAAACACCGGGGAGCTGTTTTTT,CASSSLRNTGELFF
TRBV6-2/TRBV6-3,NA,NA,TRBJ1-6,TGTGCCAGCAGTTACTTGGGGACAAGTAATTCACCCCTCCACTTT,CASSYLGTSNSPLHF
TRBV25-1,NA,NA,TRBJ1-2,TGTGCCAGCAGTGACTCCGGCCGGGGGGGAGGCTATGGCTACACCTTC,CASSDSGRGGGYGYTF
TRBV9,NA,NA,TRBJ2-1,TGTGCCAGCAGCGATCCCCAATGGGGCGATGAGCAGTTCTTC,CASSDPQWGDEQFF
TRBV5-1,NA,TRBD2,TRBJ2-3,TGCGCCAGCAGCTTGGGTACGGGAGGGCCTATAGGCACAGATACGCAGTATTTT,CASSLGTGGPIGTDTQYF
TRBV19,NA,TRBD1,TRBJ1-5,TGTGCCAGTAGGCGACAGGGGGCGGGTAAATTTCAGCCCCAGCATTTT,CASRRQGAGKFQPQHF
TRBV7-9,NA,TRBD1,TRBJ2-6,TGTGCCAGCAGCATAACCGGGACAGGGGTGTTAGATGGGGCCAACGTCCTGACTTTC,CASSITGTGVLDGANVLTF
TRBV6-5,NA,NA,TRBJ2-7,TGTGCCAGCAGAGCGACTGTAGGTGAAGCCTACGAGCAGTACTTC,CASRATVGEAYEQYF
TRBV4-1,NA,TRBD2,TRBJ2-7,TGCGCCAGCAGCCAAGGTTTTGCGGGAGTTCCCTACGAGCAGTACTTC,CASSQGFAGVPYEQYF
TRBV28,NA,TRBD2,TRBJ2-7,TGTGCCAGCAACCAACCCTCAGCGGGAGGGCTCTCCTACGAGCAGTACTTC,CASNQPSAGGLSYEQYF
TRBV14,once,NA,TRBJ2-7,TGTGCCAGCAGCCAGGGGTGGAGGACTGACTACGAGCAGTACTTC,CASSQGWRTDYEQYF
TRBV7-9,NA,NA,TRBJ2-3,TGTGCCAGCAGCGGGCACGGTCACGCAGATACGCAGTATTTT,CASSGHGHADTQYF
TRBV9,NA,NA,TRBJ1-6,TGTGCCAGCAGCGTAGGGCAGGGATCCGACTATAATTCACCCCTCCACTTT,CASSVGQGSDYNSPLHF
TRBV5-1,NA,NA,TRBJ2-7,TGCGCCAGCAGCCCAGGACACGGGGGATCCTACGAGCAGTACTTC,CASSPGHGGSYEQYF
TRBV27,NA,NA,TRBJ1-2,TGTGCCAGCACTACCCCCGGGGGAGCCTATGGCTACACCTTC,CASTTPGGAYGYTF
TRBV3-1/TRBV3-2,NA,NA,TRBJ2-7,TGTGCCAGCAGCCAAGATATTAGCTCCTACGAGCAGTACTTC,CASSQDISSYEQYF
TRBV28,NA,NA,TRBJ2-1,TGTGCCAGCAGTTTCCGGAGGACAGTGAGCTCCTACAATGAGCAGTTCTTC,CASSFRRTVSSYNEQFF
TRBV10-2,NA,TRBD2,TRBJ2-1,TGCGCCAGCAGTGAGGTAGCGGGAGGGCAGTCCTACAATGAGCAGTTCTTC,CASSEVAGGQSYNEQFF